One and the same sample provided the 20 T cell receptor beta chains below, sequenced in a study of blood T cell repertoires in COVID-19. Sequencing used immunoSEQ multiplex PCR; TCRdb keeps in-frame clones, though not all of them. This table has 650,000 to 800,000 clones, around 90% appearing once. Sequencing was performed on peripheral blood. The source of these receptors is a woman under 30 with acute or convalescent COVID-19.

This sequence joins TRBV6-5 and TRBJ2-7, with 7 nucleotides matching TRBD1. Germline values: CDR1 MNHEY, CDR2 SVGAGI. The CDR3 extends over 15 amino acids. V lost 4 bases and J lost 5; bases outside the gene matches: 11. Here the CDR3 reads CASSSGQVLSHEQYF. CDR3 bases: TGTGCCAGCAGTTCTGGACAGGTCCTTAGCCACGAGCAGTACTTC.

The rearrangement joins TRBV3-1 (or the pseudogene TRBV3-2) to TRBJ2-7; perhaps TRBD1 as D (5 bases). V was shortened by 0 bases and J by 4 bases, with 13 bases between the two germline ends. Per the germline V gene, CDR1 is LGHDT and CDR2 is YNNKEL (reference sequence). The CDR3 is 15 amino acids. The CDR3 reads CASSQDDRGRYEQYF. DNA for the CDR3: TGTGCCAGCAGCCAAGATGATAGGGGAAGGTACGAGCAGTACTTC.

This clone was seen only once. The chain has TRBV4-2 and TRBJ2-7; TRBD2 matches 13 bases. Germline trimming cut 5 bases from V and 2 bases from J; bases unmatched to any gene: 6. The V gene's germline CDR1 is LGHNA and CDR2 YNFKEQ. The CDR3 consists of 16 residues. Written as DNA, the CDR3 is TGTGCCAGCAGCTTTACTACTAGCGGGGGGGCCTACGAGCAGTACTTC. Protein: CASSFTTSGGAYEQYF.

This chain uses TRBV7-9 with TRBJ1-3; D is uncertain. The CDR3 is 15 residues long. Germline V lookup: CDR1 SEHNR, CDR2 FQNEAQ (reference sequence). V was pared by 5 bases and J by 0 bases, with 11 bases between. As DNA, the CDR3 is TGTGCCAGCAGCCTTTTAGATATCTCTGGAAACACCATATATTTT. Its translation: CASSLLDISGNTIYF.

The CDR3 DNA reads as TGTGCCAGCAGGGGACTAGCGGGGGGGGAAAATGAGCAGTTCTTC. This translates into CASRGLAGGENEQFF. The chain combines TRBV2 with TRBJ2-1, with 16 bases matching TRBD2. Germline assignment: CDR1 SNHLY and CDR2 FYNNEI. V lost 6 bases to trimming and J lost 7 bases; unmatched junction nucleotides: 3. The CDR3 consists of 15 residues. Full variable domain (rest looked up from reference TRBV2 and TRBJ2-1): EPEVTQTPSHQVTQMGQEVILRCVPISNHLYFYWYRQILGQKVEFLVSFYNNEISEKSEIFDDQFSVERPDGSNFTLKIRSTKLEDSAMYFCASRGLAGGENEQFFGPGTRLTVL.

The chain combines TRBV18 with TRBJ2-3; a possible D gene is TRBD2 (6 bases). Trimming removed 0 bases at V and 2 bases at J, with 15 bases between. Germline V gene data show CDR1 as KGHSH and CDR2 as LQKENI. This CDR3 region has 17 residues. Here the CDR3 reads CASSPPFAGRSTDTQYF. CDR3 DNA: TGTGCCAGCTCACCACCTTTTGCCGGGAGATCCACAGATACGCAGTATTTT.

The chain couples TRBV5-8 to TRBJ1-6; no clear D. Trimming pared 4 bases from V and 8 bases from J, leaving 13 bases between. This CDR3 region has 14 residues. CDR1 and CDR2 (germline): SGHTS, YDEGEE. The CDR3 loop reads CASSPGLVDSPLHF. DNA for the CDR3: TGTGCCAGCAGCCCAGGACTGGTTGATTCACCCCTCCACTTT. Full variable domain (outside the CDR3, taken from reference TRBV5-8 and TRBJ1-6): EAGVTQSPTHLIKTRGQQATLRCSPISGHTSVYWYQQALGLGLQFLLWYDEGEERNRGNFPPRFSGRQFPNYSSELNVNALELEDSALYLCASSPGLVDSPLHFGNGTRLTVT.

The rearrangement links TRBV28 to TRBJ1-1, with D perhaps matching TRBD1 (6 bases). The CDR3 loop spans 16 amino acids. Trimming took off 1 base at V and 3 bases at J, with 15 bases between the two ends. Germline lookup yields CDR1 MDHEN and CDR2 SYDVKM. The CDR3 nucleotides are TGTGCCAGCAGTTTATACCCGTCAACAGGGTACACTGAAGCTTTCTTT. Translated, it gives CASSLYPSTGYTEAFF.

This chain joins TRBV4-1 and TRBJ1-5; 7 nucleotides line up with TRBD1. CDR3 size: 16 residues. V was pared by 3 bases and J by 11 bases, with 16 bases of the junction left unmatched. Germline values: CDR1 MGHRA, CDR2 YSYEKL. Here the CDR3 reads CASSQQTGKPLWSQHF. CDR3 sequence (DNA): TGCGCCAGCAGCCAGCAGACAGGGAAGCCGCTTTGGTCCCAGCATTTT.

J is TRBJ2-7 and V is TRBV13; D is possibly TRBD1 (6 bases). The CDR3 contains 13 residues. V lost 4 bases and J 7 bases, leaving 14 bases between the germline ends. Germline V gene data show CDR1 as PRHDT and CDR2 as FYEKMQ (reference sequence). CDR3 in DNA: TGTGCCAGCAGCTCTCGGACAGATTTTGAGCAGTACTTC. It encodes CASSSRTDFEQYF.

The chain uses TRBV6-5 and TRBJ1-4; possible D gene TRBD1, 5 bases. Germline CDR1 and CDR2: MNHEY and SVGAGI. The CDR3 runs 14 residues. The V and J ends lost 5 bases and 8 bases respectively, with 15 bases between them. Written as DNA, the CDR3 is TGTGCCAGCAGTCGGAGGGGACTCTCGGAAAAACTGTTTTTT. Encoded protein: CASSRRGLSEKLFF.

CDR3 DNA sequence: TGTGCCTGGAGTGTCGGGCAGGGGAGCGATACGCAGTATTTT. Residues: CAWSVGQGSDTQYF. The gene calls are TRBV30 and TRBJ2-3, with D perhaps TRBD1 (6 bases). CDR1 is GTSNPN and CDR2 is SVGIG in the germline V gene (reference sequence). The CDR3 extends over 14 amino acids. V shed 0 bases and J shed 6 bases, with 13 bases lying between them.

The chain couples TRBV7-9 to TRBJ1-2, with D maybe TRBD1 (5 bases). Germline CDR1 reads SEHNR; CDR2 reads FQNEAQ (reference sequence). This CDR3 is built from 16 residues. V lost 7 bases and J 2 bases, leaving 20 bases between the germline ends. This chain's CDR3 is CASTKASGHFNYGYTF. The DNA for the CDR3 is TGTGCCAGCACCAAGGCATCAGGGCATTTCAACTATGGCTACACCTTC. Looking up the rest from reference TRBV7-9 and TRBJ1-2 gives the full variable domain: DTGVSQNPRHKITKRGQNVTFRCDPISEHNRLYWYRQTLGQGPEFLTYFQNEAQLEKSRLLSDRFSAERPKGSFSTLEIQRTEQGDSAMYLCASTKASGHFNYGYTFGSGTRLTVV.

The rearrangement uses TRBV11-2 and TRBJ2-5; 9 nucleotides agree with TRBD2. The CDR3 length is 14 residues. Losses at the gene ends were 1 base for V and 3 bases for J; bases not matched to a gene: 0. Germline V gene lookup returns CDR1 SGHAT and CDR2 FQNNGV. Here the CDR3 DNA reads TGTGCCAGCAGCTTAGGACTAGCGGAAGAGACCCAGTACTTC. It is translated as CASSLGLAEETQYF.

The chain links TRBV10-1 to TRBJ1-1; TRBD1 matches 8 bases. Germline V lookup: CDR1 WNHNN, CDR2 SYGVQD (reference sequence). The trim removed 7 bases at V and 6 bases at J, leaving 7 bases unmatched. The CDR3 sequence is 13 residues long. This CDR3 reads CASTGQGTAEAFF. In DNA form, the CDR3 reads TGCGCCAGCACCGGACAGGGTACCGCTGAAGCTTTCTTT.

This clone was observed a handful of times. The chain combines TRBV5-5 with TRBJ1-2; 9 positions agree with TRBD1. Germline V lookup: CDR1 SGHKS, CDR2 YYEKEE (reference sequence). J lost 3 bases, V lost 4 bases, and 4 bases had no gene match. CDR3 length: 14 residues. The DNA for the CDR3 is TGTGCCAGCAGCCGGGACAGGGTGGACTATGGCTACACCTTC. Residues: CASSRDRVDYGYTF.

The chain links TRBV12-3 or TRBV12-4 to TRBJ2-7, with TRBD1 matching over 7 bases. Trimming cost V 6 bases and J 5 bases; bases outside gene matches: 7. The CDR3 extends over 13 amino acids. The CDR3 DNA reads as TGTGCCAGCAGGAGGGACAGCCCTAACGAGCAGTACTTC. It yields the protein CASRRDSPNEQYF.

This chain joins TRBV12-3 or TRBV12-4 and TRBJ1-1, with D perhaps TRBD1 (5 bases). Deletions cut 5 bases from V and 7 bases from J, with 11 bases between. The CDR3 sequence is 12 residues long. CDR3 sequence (DNA): TGTGCCAGCAGTCCAACAGGATTTGAAGCTTTCTTT. This sequence encodes CASSPTGFEAFF.

The V and J genes are TRBV30 and TRBJ1-3, with 7 bases aligning to TRBD1. Germline assignment: CDR1 GTSNPN and CDR2 SVGIG (reference sequence). The CDR3 runs 14 residues. Losses at the gene ends were 5 bases for V and 4 bases for J; bases not matched to a gene: 8. CDR3 residues: CAWGPRDRGNTIYF. Here the CDR3 DNA reads TGTGCCTGGGGCCCTAGGGACAGAGGAAACACCATATATTTT.

The chain employs TRBV6-5 and TRBJ1-1; D gene ambiguous. Per the germline V gene, CDR1 is MNHEY and CDR2 is SVGAGI. CDR3 size: 12 residues. V was trimmed by 5 bases and J by 4 bases, leaving 8 bases between them. CDR3 DNA sequence: TGTGCCAGCAGTCCACGGTCCACTGAAGCTTTCTTT. Protein sequence: CASSPRSTEAFF.